This entry lists 15 T cell receptor beta chains sequenced from one sample in a study of vaccination and CD4 T cells after COVID-19 (dated 2022 in TCRdb). The antigens for these receptors are not known. The treatment or condition label of this sample denotes: roughly 10-day PBMC culture with coronavirus spike peptide pools or control peptides (ViraFEST assay). Libraries were constructed by PCR. Reads for this sample came from an Illumina iSeq 100. At the Johns Hopkins FTIC core, DNA from the cultured CD4+ T cells underwent TCR sequencing with the Oncomine TCR Beta short-read assay. Clones were called with MiXCR by TCRdb after fastp trimmed the public reads at Q25, and only in-frame beta chains were retained. Every distinct CDR3 protein forms one entry, paired with its most common genes and DNA. The sample yields about 21,000 distinct CDR3 sequences; about three quarters were counted once. The ten largest clones capture roughly 8.6% of the sample.

The sequenced sample consisted of CD4+ T cells from blood, cultured in vitro. The receptors were sampled from a human donor who had recovered from COVID-19.

The DNA for the CDR3 is TGCGCCAGCAGCCAAGGGGTACTAGCGGAGCGCACAGATACGCAGTATTTT. This gives the protein CASSQGVLAERTDTQYF. V is TRBV4-3 and J is TRBJ2-3, with TRBD2 matching 8 bases. Germline V gene data show CDR1 as LGHNA and CDR2 as YSLEER. V dropped 1 base and J dropped 1; count of bases not matched to a gene: 7. This CDR3 is built from 17 residues.

This clonotype was counted between two and nine times. The chain is built from TRBV20-1 and TRBJ1-1; perhaps TRBD1 as D (6 bases). The germline V gene has CDR1 DFQATT and CDR2 SNEGSKA (reference sequence). CDR3 size: 13 residues. The CDR3 DNA follows: TGCGTCGCGCATCACAGGCCACGGGGGCTAGCTTTCTTT. It specifies CVAHHRPRGLAFF.

The V and J genes are TRBV19 and TRBJ2-6; D unclear. Germline assignment: CDR1 LNHDA and CDR2 SQIVND (reference sequence). Trimming cost V 4 bases and J 1 base, with 14 bases left between them. This CDR3 has 17 residues. CDR3 DNA sequence: TGTGCCAGTAGTAAGGGTGTGGGCGAATCTGGGGCCAACGTCCTGACTTTC. It is translated as CASSKGVGESGANVLTF.

The chain links TRBV6-1 to TRBJ1-5; the D is unclear. This CDR3 region has 13 residues. Per germline, CDR1 MNHNS and CDR2 SASEGT. Trimming left V 3 bases short and J 6 bases short, with 9 bases between. CDR3 sequence (DNA): TGTGCCAGCAGTGAGGTGTTCGTTCAGCCCCAGCATTTT. It translates to CASSEVFVQPQHF.

The CDR3 DNA reads TGCGCCAGCAGCCCCTCCGGGGACCTTGGGGGGACCCAGTACTTC. Residues: CASSPSGDLGGTQYF. The chain is built from TRBV5-1 and TRBJ2-5; D is possibly TRBD1 or TRBD2 (5 bases each). The V end was cut by 4 bases, the J end by 7 bases, with 20 bases between. Germline CDR1 SGHRS, CDR2 YFSETQ. CDR3 length: 15 residues.

This clonotype was seen a few times. The chain uses TRBV20-1 and TRBJ1-1, with D unclear. The CDR3 consists of 13 residues. Germline CDR1 DFQATT, CDR2 SNEGSKA (reference sequence). V lost 6 bases, J lost 0 bases, and 11 bases lay in between. In DNA, the CDR3 is TGCAGTGCCGGGTTACAGCTGAACACTGAAGCTTTCTTT. This codes for CSAGLQLNTEAFF.

J is TRBJ1-5 and V is TRBV6-2 or TRBV6-3; D uncertain. The germline V gene has CDR1 MNHEY and CDR2 SVGEGT. The CDR3 runs to 15 residues. Trimming removed 6 bases at V and 2 bases at J, with 14 bases between. The DNA for the CDR3 is TGTGCCAGCAGGTCAGGTTCTGGGGGCAATCAGCCCCAGCATTTT. Protein: CASRSGSGGNQPQHF.

V and J are TRBV9 and TRBJ2-5; either TRBD1 or TRBD2 may fit D (6 bases each). Germline loops: CDR1 SGDLS, CDR2 YYNGEE. The CDR3 has 15 amino acids. Trimming stripped 0 bases from V and 5 bases from J, with 14 bases between. CDR3 amino acids: CASSVAGGLVETQYF. CDR3 coding DNA: TGTGCCAGCAGCGTAGCTGGGGGGCTGGTGGAGACCCAGTACTTC.

This chain links TRBV7-2 with TRBJ2-7, with D tentatively TRBD2 (6 bases). Trimming took off 1 base at V and 7 bases at J, with 8 bases between the two ends. The CDR3 sequence is 12 residues long. From germline, CDR1 is SGHTA and CDR2 FQGNSA. CDR3 protein: CASSLGRGEQYF. CDR3 DNA: TGTGCCAGCAGCTTAGGGAGGGGTGAGCAGTACTTC.

This clonotype is categorized as medium-sized (0.01 to 0.1%). The chain recombines TRBV20-1 with TRBJ1-3; weak D call: TRBD1 (5 bases). The CDR3 covers 14 residues. The ends were cut back, 6 bases at V and 0 bases at J, with 12 bases in the middle. The germline V gene encodes CDR1 DFQATT and CDR2 SNEGSKA (reference sequence). The DNA of the CDR3 is TGCAGTGCCCCTGACAGAAACTCTGGAAACACCATATATTTT. Protein product: CSAPDRNSGNTIYF.

The chain couples TRBV18 to TRBJ1-1; D is uncertain. The CDR3 covers 12 residues. Germline loops: CDR1 KGHSH, CDR2 LQKENI. V was trimmed by 5 bases and J by 8 bases, leaving 12 bases between them. The CDR3 DNA is TGTGCCAGCTCATCTTCAGGAGGGGAAGCTTTCTTT. Its protein product is CASSSSGGEAFF.

This sequence joins TRBV20-1 and TRBJ2-2; 10 bases line up with TRBD2. J lost 1 base, V lost 6 bases, and 14 bases had no gene match. CDR1 DFQATT and CDR2 SNEGSKA come from the germline V gene (reference sequence). This CDR3 is 18 amino acids long. CDR3 region: CSAPRTSGRGRNTGELFF. The CDR3 nucleotides read TGCAGTGCGCCCCGGACTAGCGGTCGGGGCAGGAACACCGGGGAGCTGTTTTTT.

The chain joins TRBV20-1 to TRBJ1-1; D gene unclear. The germline gives CDR1 DFQATT, CDR2 SNEGSKA (reference sequence). Trimming pared 2 bases from V and 0 bases from J, leaving 13 bases between. The CDR3 is made up of 15 amino acids. CDR3 DNA sequence: TGCAGTGCTAGATATCGTGCAGGAATGAACACTGAAGCTTTCTTT. Translating it yields CSARYRAGMNTEAFF.

The V call is TRBV28, the J call TRBJ1-2; D is unresolved. The germline V and J ends were trimmed by 5 bases and 8 bases, with 9 bases remaining between them. The CDR3 has 11 amino acids. Germline V gives CDR1 MDHEN, CDR2 SYDVKM. CDR3 in DNA: TGTGCCAGCAGTCTAAGAGACGGCTACACCTTC. It translates to CASSLRDGYTF.

The rearrangement links TRBV6-1 to TRBJ2-6; TRBD1 matches at 8 bases. The length of the CDR3 is 16 residues. Germline V CDR1 and CDR2: MNHNS, SASEGT. V was pared by 3 bases and J by 2 bases, with 3 bases of the junction left unmatched. Here the CDR3 reads CASSEPGQAGANVLTF. The CDR3 DNA is TGTGCCAGCAGTGAGCCGGGACAGGCTGGGGCCAACGTCCTGACTTTC.